A single sample gave rise to the 15 T cell receptor beta chains below, sequenced in a study of monozygotic twins with inflammatory bowel disease. Following a re-call of the 5' RACE reads, TCRdb has one entry per CDR3 protein and lacks DNA. Here the sample table reports about 300,000 distinct CDR3 sequences. Specimen: blood. The receptors originated from a human donor with ulcerative colitis or Crohn's disease, or a healthy co-twin of an affected twin (not recorded which).

The chain employs TRBV30 and TRBJ2-5; TCRdb's D gene call, TRBD2, goes unchecked for lack of DNA. The CDR3 covers 17 residues. The germline gives CDR1 GTSNPN, CDR2 SVGIG (reference sequence). CDR3 residues: CAWTTGLAGGFQETQYF.

This sequence joins TRBV9 and TRBJ2-5; there is no DNA to check the TCRdb D call of TRBD2. The CDR3 contains 15 residues. Germline values: CDR1 SGDLS, CDR2 YYNGEE. The CDR3 region is CASSGTGLSPETQYF. The full variable domain, completed using reference TRBV9 and TRBJ2-5, is DSGVTQTPKHLITATGQRVTLRCSPRSGDLSVYWYQQSLDQGLQFLIQYYNGEERAKGNILERFSAQQFPDLHSELNLSSLELGDSALYFCASSGTGLSPETQYFGPGTRLLVL.

The J gene is TRBJ2-5, the V gene TRBV4-3; as DNA is missing, the TRBD2 call by TCRdb cannot be tested. This CDR3 contains 15 residues. Germline CDR1 and CDR2: LGHNA and YSLEER. This CDR3 is CASSLAGEPQETQYF.

CDR3 amino acids: CASSWARSNQPQHF. The V call is TRBV13, the J call TRBJ1-5; TCRdb reports TRBD1, a call that lacks DNA to check it against. Germline lookup yields CDR1 PRHDT and CDR2 FYEKMQ (reference sequence). The CDR3 sequence is 14 residues long.

V gene TRBV9 combines with J gene TRBJ2-3; the D gene TCRdb calls, TRBD2, cannot be checked with no DNA. The CDR3 length is 14 residues. Germline CDR1 is SGDLS and CDR2 is YYNGEE. CDR3 amino acids: CASSQAGFTDTQYF.

The V and J genes are TRBV12-3 or TRBV12-4 and TRBJ1-3; absent DNA, TCRdb's TRBD1 call cannot be checked. This CDR3 region has 13 residues. The chain's CDR3 is CASSLQGGNTIYF.

This rearrangement joins TRBV5-1 to TRBJ2-7; TCRdb's D call, TRBD2, is unchecked because there is no DNA. The CDR3 totals 15 residues. Germline assignment: CDR1 SGHRS and CDR2 YFSETQ. CDR3 in amino acids: CASSLLAGGSYEQYF.

The rearrangement links TRBV14 to TRBJ2-5; TCRdb calls TRBD2, which cannot be checked without DNA. This CDR3 is 17 amino acids long. The germline gives CDR1 SGHDN, CDR2 FVKESK. CDR3 region: CASSQALSGAYQETQYF.

This rearrangement joins TRBV7-2 to TRBJ1-2; the TCRdb call, TRBD1, lacks DNA for checking. The length of the CDR3 is 15 residues. The germline CDR1 and CDR2 sequences are SGHTA and FQGNSA. This CDR3 is CASSSPLESLLGYTF.

This sequence joins TRBV20-1 and TRBJ1-2; TCRdb designates TRBD1, a call that cannot be tested without DNA. The CDR3 is made up of 13 amino acids. The germline V gene has CDR1 DFQATT and CDR2 SNEGSKA (reference sequence). CDR3 protein: CSARSPGLGGYTF.

The J gene is TRBJ2-7, the V gene TRBV15; TCRdb picks TRBD1, but there is no DNA to check that call. The CDR3 covers 14 residues. Germline V CDR1 and CDR2: LNHNV, YYDKDF (reference sequence). The CDR3 sequence: CATSKGQGTYEQYF.

The V gene is TRBV4-3, the J gene TRBJ2-7; checking the TCRdb D call of TRBD2 is not possible without DNA. The CDR3 length is 14 residues. Germline values: CDR1 LGHNA, CDR2 YSLEER. CDR3 amino acids: CASSQGPNDYEQYF.

V gene TRBV5-1 combines with J gene TRBJ2-7; TCRdb picks TRBD1, but there is no DNA to check that call. This CDR3 spans 15 amino acids. Germline CDR1 SGHRS, CDR2 YFSETQ. This chain's CDR3 is CASSPGEGRAYEQYF.

The chain recombines TRBV13 with TRBJ2-1; without DNA, the TCRdb call of TRBD2 cannot be checked. Germline V gene lookup returns CDR1 PRHDT and CDR2 FYEKMQ (reference sequence). The CDR3 spans 12 residues. The CDR3 sequence is CASSLEASKQFF.

The CDR3 here is CASSLTSGPNFIEQFF. V and J are TRBV5-1 and TRBJ2-1; there is no DNA to check the TCRdb D call of TRBD2. Germline V gene data show CDR1 as SGHRS and CDR2 as YFSETQ. The CDR3 length is 16 residues.